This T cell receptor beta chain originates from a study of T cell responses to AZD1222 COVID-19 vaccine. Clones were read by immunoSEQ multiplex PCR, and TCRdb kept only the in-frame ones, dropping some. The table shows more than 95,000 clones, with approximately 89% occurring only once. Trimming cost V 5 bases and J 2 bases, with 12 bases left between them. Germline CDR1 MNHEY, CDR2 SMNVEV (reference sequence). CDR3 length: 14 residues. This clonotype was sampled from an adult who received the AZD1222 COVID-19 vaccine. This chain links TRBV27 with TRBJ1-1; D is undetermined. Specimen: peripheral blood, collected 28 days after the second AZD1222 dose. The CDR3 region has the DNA TGTGCCAGCAGTCCTCGTCAGGTAAACACTGAAGCTTTCTTT. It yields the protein CASSPRQVNTEAFF.